Sequencing of this T cell receptor beta chain was carried out in a study of CD8 T cells in ankylosing spondylitis (dated by TCRdb to the late 2010s). Looking at the study overall: T cell receptor beta repertoires were profiled in healthy donors and ankylosing spondylitis patients so that disease-linked TCR variants could be found. The full study cohort was made up of 25 to 30 ankylosing spondylitis patients and 108 healthy donors. Peripheral blood samples were taken, and synovial fluid was additionally collected from ankylosing spondylitis patients. Findings and caveats that apply to the study as a whole: In peripheral blood, the disease-linked clones were found at relatively low frequencies and had a CD8+ phenotype. Some motif variants had previously been reported in the synovial fluid and blood of reactive arthritis patients, which suggests shared mechanisms of disease initiation. The disease-linked clones were reported as significantly enriched in matched synovial fluid samples from ankylosing spondylitis patients. Blood from ankylosing spondylitis patients appeared to be characterized by a TCR beta motif made up of fewer than ten highly homologous amino acid variants.

The CDR3 goes from the cysteine to the phenylalanine over 14 residues. Only the CDR3 portion is preserved as DNA: 42 bases, with reading frame beginning at the first base. V loses 2 bases, J loses 2 bases, and the germline ends lie 7 bases apart. According to the germline V gene, CDR1 reads SGHTA and CDR2 reads FQGTGA. The sample holds many counts of this clonotype. The target of this receptor is not known. Per-base quality was not reported, and no clone a single base away is much larger than it. The sequencer listed for this sample is Illumina HiSeq 2500. TCR beta libraries were prepared by quantitative 5'-RACE with molecular barcodes. Per the original workflow: Disease-linked TCR variants were identified with a new computational method built on a probabilistic model of VDJ rearrangement. TCRdb's own reprocessing of the public reads used fastp at Q25 and MiXCR and kept productive beta chains. Each entry is one CDR3 protein sequence, shown with its most common DNA and genes. The V and J calls were not made by the authors but by TCRdb's processing. This sample is represented by under 250,000 distinct CDR3 sequences; 20% to 30% of them were singletons. In total, the top ten clones hold just over 6.5% of the sample.

This chain joins TRBV7-3 to TRBJ2-1; possibly the D gene is TRBD1, per 5 matching bases. Sequenced: blood, either unsorted or a sorted T cell fraction (not recorded which). This receptor was identified in a male donor with ankylosing spondylitis or in good health (not recorded which). For the CDR3, the sequence is CASSLLGAYNEQFF. The bases are TGTGCCAGCAGCTTATTAGGGGCCTACAATGAGCAGTTCTTC.